These 26 T cell receptor beta chains were sequenced from one sample in a study of cytomegalovirus exposure and HLA in healthy donors. The PCR made use of 60 Vbeta and 13 Jbeta primers. The table came from immunoSEQ multiplex PCR; TCRdb's copy has only in-frame clones and leaves some out. The sample shows some 120,000 clones, about 60% of them seen only once. Sequenced sample: PBMCs. The source of these receptors is a woman younger than 45 in good health and CMV-seronegative.

The V and J genes are TRBV2 and TRBJ1-1; the D gene is possibly TRBD1 (5 bases). Between the trimmed V and J ends, which lost 0 bases and 5 bases, there was a span of 10 bases. CDR1 and CDR2 (germline): SNHLY, FYNNEI. The CDR3 is made up of 14 amino acids. The CDR3 DNA reads TGTGCCAGCAGTGAAGCGCGGGGGAGGACTGAAGCTTTCTTT. Amino acids: CASSEARGRTEAFF.

V and J are TRBV2 and TRBJ2-5; a possible D gene is TRBD2 (6 bases). The CDR3 has 16 residues. V was cut by 7 bases and J by 2 bases, with 20 bases left in between. The germline V gene encodes CDR1 SNHLY and CDR2 FYNNEI. CDR3 nucleotide sequence: TGTGCCAGCATACCAGCGGGTGGTCTTGGTCAAGAGACCCAGTACTTC. Translation gives CASIPAGGLGQETQYF.

This clone was seen a handful of times. This sequence joins TRBV6-5 and TRBJ2-1, with D possibly matching TRBD2 (5 bases). CDR3 length equals 15 residues. V lost 5 bases, J lost 4 bases, and 15 bases lay in between. CDR1 MNHEY and CDR2 SVGAGI come from the germline V gene. CDR3 loop: CASSRFERIYNEQFF. Written as DNA, the CDR3 is TGTGCCAGCAGTCGGTTTGAGCGGATATACAATGAGCAGTTCTTC.

This clone was seen only a few times. The rearrangement joins TRBV6-6 to TRBJ1-3; perhaps TRBD1 as D (6 bases). Germline V gene data show CDR1 as MNHNY and CDR2 as SVGAGI (reference sequence). V lost 0 bases and J lost 4, with 7 bases in between. The CDR3 loop spans 14 amino acids. This CDR3 is CASSYSQGGNTIYF. CDR3 DNA sequence: TGTGCCAGCAGTTACTCGCAGGGGGGAAACACCATATATTTT.

The chain links TRBV6-1 to TRBJ2-1, with a possible D match to TRBD2 (6 bases). The CDR3 length is 14 residues. Trimming pared 0 bases from V and 8 bases from J, leaving 11 bases between. Germline assignment: CDR1 MNHNS and CDR2 SASEGT. The CDR3 DNA is TGTGCCAGCAGTGAAGCCTCGGGGGTCGATGAGCAGTTCTTC. It codes for CASSEASGVDEQFF.

The chain uses TRBV6-1 and TRBJ1-4, with 10 bases matching TRBD1. CDR1 is MNHNS and CDR2 is SASEGT in the germline V gene. The CDR3 loop spans 19 amino acids. J gave up 3 bases and V 2 bases, and 12 bases lay outside the gene matches. CDR3 nucleotides: TGTGCCAGCAGTGAATTCGACAGGGGGCTTTTTCTTTCTAATGAAAAACTGTTTTTT. Translating it yields CASSEFDRGLFLSNEKLFF.

This clone occurred a few times. The CDR3 region has the DNA TGTGCCAGCAGTTTATCGAGCTACGAGCAGTACTTC. Protein product: CASSLSSYEQYF. The chain is built from TRBV27 and TRBJ2-7; D gene uncertain. The V end lost 0 bases, the J end lost 3 bases, and 3 bases lay between the germline ends. Germline CDR1 is MNHEY and CDR2 is SMNVEV (reference sequence). CDR3 length: 12 residues.

The CDR3 region is CASSMWGRTYNEQFF. CDR3 in DNA: TGTGCCAGTAGTATGTGGGGCAGGACCTACAATGAGCAGTTCTTC. The V gene is TRBV19, the J gene TRBJ2-1; tentative D call: TRBD1 (5 bases). The CDR3 runs to 15 residues. V lost 3 bases to trimming and J lost 2 bases, with 11 bases between them. The V gene's germline CDR1 is LNHDA and CDR2 SQIVND (reference sequence).

V gene TRBV7-2 combines with J gene TRBJ2-7; the match to TRBD2 covers 7 bases. The CDR3 is 15 residues long. CDR1 and CDR2 (germline): SGHTA, FQGNSA. J was trimmed by 5 bases and V by 5 bases; bases with no gene match: 12. The CDR3 coding sequence is TGTGCCAGCAGCCTACAGGCCAGCGGGAACGACGAGCAGTACTTC. This encodes CASSLQASGNDEQYF.

This chain uses TRBV21-1 with TRBJ1-1; TRBD1 was called by the table and not checked on the DNA. TRBV21-1 is annotated as a pseudogene. The CDR3 sequence is 11 residues long. The CDR3 reads CASSPDPEAFF. The CDR3 DNA sequence: TGTGCCAGCAGCCCAGATCCCGAAGCTTTCTTT.

This clone was counted a few times. The rearrangement uses TRBV11-2 and TRBJ2-5; 11 positions match TRBD2. Trimming removed 5 bases from V and 5 bases from J; junction bases left unmatched: 13. The germline V gene has CDR1 SGHAT and CDR2 FQNNGV. CDR3 length: 17 amino acids. CDR3 loop: CASSIQSTSGRQETQYF. For the CDR3, the DNA is TGTGCCAGCAGCATTCAAAGCACTAGCGGGAGACAGGAGACCCAGTACTTC.

The chain couples TRBV19 to TRBJ2-7; TRBD2 matches 12 bases. Trimming removed 4 bases from V and 1 base from J; junction bases left unmatched: 5. CDR1 and CDR2 (germline): LNHDA, SQIVND (reference sequence). The CDR3 covers 16 residues. The CDR3 DNA reads as TGTGCCAGTAGTACATGGACTAGCGGGGATTCCTACGAGCAGTACTTC. Residues: CASSTWTSGDSYEQYF. Full variable domain (missing parts from reference TRBV19 and TRBJ2-7): DGGITQSPKYLFRKEGQNVTLSCEQNLNHDAMYWYRQDPGQGLRLIYYSQIVNDFQKGDIAEGYSVSREKKESFPLTVTSAQKNPTAFYLCASSTWTSGDSYEQYFGPGTRLTVT.

This clone showed up just once. V gene TRBV28 combines with J gene TRBJ1-5; D may be TRBD1 (6 bases). CDR1 MDHEN and CDR2 SYDVKM come from the germline V gene. This CDR3 spans 16 amino acids. Between the trimmed V and J ends, which lost 3 bases and 3 bases, there was a span of 15 bases. CDR3 in amino acids: CASSLSRDIHNQPQHF. The CDR3 bases are TGTGCCAGCAGTTTGTCCCGGGACATTCACAATCAGCCCCAGCATTTT.

This clone was recorded a few times. The V and J genes are TRBV5-1 and TRBJ1-6, with 7 bases that match TRBD1. Germline V gene sequence: CDR1 SGHRS, CDR2 YFSETQ. The CDR3 extends over 15 amino acids. The junction had 5 bases not matched to a gene; V was cut back by 0 bases and J by 8 bases. CDR3 sequence: CASSLAGQLYSPLHF. DNA of the CDR3: TGCGCCAGCAGCTTGGCGGGACAGCTCTATTCACCCCTCCACTTT.

V and J are TRBV6-5 and TRBJ1-1; a weak D match, TRBD1 (5 bases). Germline assignment: CDR1 MNHEY and CDR2 SVGAGI. With 0 bases removed from V and 10 bases from J, the gap between germline ends came to 9 bases. This CDR3 contains 12 residues. The CDR3, as DNA: TGTGCCAGCAGTTACTCAGGGGATGGAGCTTTCTTT. Translation gives CASSYSGDGAFF.

The CDR3 loop is CAIRNTGHPYEQYF. The CDR3 DNA follows: TGTGCCATCAGGAATACGGGACACCCCTACGAGCAGTACTTC. The rearrangement joins TRBV10-3 to TRBJ2-7; a possible D gene is TRBD1 (6 bases). This CDR3 is 14 amino acids long. Trimming took 6 bases from V and 2 from J, leaving 14 bases between them. Germline CDR1 and CDR2: ENHRY and SYGVKD.

The CDR3 region is CATSRDLSGDSYNEQFF. CDR3 DNA: TGTGCCACCAGCAGAGATCTTAGCGGGGACTCCTACAATGAGCAGTTCTTC. V is TRBV15 and J is TRBJ2-1; 8 bases align to TRBD2. This CDR3 has 17 amino acids. CDR1 LNHNV and CDR2 YYDKDF come from the germline V gene (reference sequence). V gave up 0 bases and J gave up 0 bases; unmatched junction bases: 4.

The chain uses TRBV30 and TRBJ2-1, with 11 positions matching TRBD2. The length of the CDR3 is 14 residues. J was trimmed by 12 bases and V by 3 bases; bases with no gene match: 10. Germline V gene data show CDR1 as GTSNPN and CDR2 as SVGIG (reference sequence). The DNA for the CDR3 is TGTGCCTGGAGCGTAGCGGGAGGGGGTCCGGGGCAGTTCTTC. Amino acids: CAWSVAGGGPGQFF.

The rearrangement links TRBV29-1 to TRBJ2-3, with TRBD1 as a possible D gene (6 bases). Germline-derived CDR1 and CDR2 are SQVTM and ANQGSEA. Deletions cut 5 bases from V and 0 bases from J, with 12 bases between. The CDR3 is made up of 14 amino acids. This chain's CDR3 is CSVLRTASTDTQYF. CDR3 coding DNA: TGCAGCGTTCTGCGGACAGCTAGCACAGATACGCAGTATTTT.

This clone was observed a handful of times. This chain joins TRBV19 and TRBJ1-4, with a tentative D call TRBD1 (6 bases). Germline V gene lookup returns CDR1 LNHDA and CDR2 SQIVND (reference sequence). Trimming shortened V by 5 bases and J by 10 bases, and 14 bases separated the two germline ends. The CDR3 spans 13 residues. CDR3 in DNA: TGTGCCAGTAGTCCCCGGGACATCGGAAAACTGTTTTTT. Its translation is CASSPRDIGKLFF.

J is TRBJ2-7 and V is TRBV7-6; TRBD1 matches at 10 bases. Per germline, CDR1 SGHVS and CDR2 FNYEAQ. Unmatched junction bases numbered 8, after V lost 8 bases and J lost 4 bases. The length of the CDR3 is 14 residues. The CDR3 DNA reads TGTGCCAGCGGAACCCGGGACAGGGGTTACGAGCAGTACTTC. This gives the protein CASGTRDRGYEQYF. The full variable domain, with the rest looked up from reference TRBV7-6 and TRBJ2-7, is GAGVSQSPRYKVTKRGQDVALRCDPISGHVSLYWYRQALGQGPEFLTYFNYEAQQDKSGLPNDRFSAERPEGSISTLTIQRTEQRDSAMYRCASGTRDRGYEQYFGPGTRLTVT.

This rearrangement joins TRBV30 to TRBJ1-1; D may be TRBD1 (5 bases). This CDR3 spans 13 amino acids. Trimming shortened V by 3 bases and J by 1 base, and 9 bases separated the two germline ends. Germline CDR1 is GTSNPN and CDR2 is SVGIG (reference sequence). For the CDR3, the DNA is TGTGCCTGGAGCTTACAGGCGAACACTGAAGCTTTCTTT. Protein product: CAWSLQANTEAFF. Together with reference TRBV30 and TRBJ1-1, the CDR3 gives the full variable domain: SQTIHQWPATLVQPVGSPLSLECTVEGTSNPNLYWYRQAAGRGLQLLFYSVGIGQISSEVPQNLSASRPQDRQFILSSKKLLLSDSGFYLCAWSLQANTEAFFGQGTRLTVV.

In this sample, this clone turned up a few times. This chain links TRBV28 with TRBJ1-2; the D gene is possibly TRBD1 (5 bases). Germline V gene sequence: CDR1 MDHEN, CDR2 SYDVKM. Trimming cost V 6 bases and J 6 bases, with 14 bases left between them. This CDR3 has 13 residues. The CDR3 is CASSPAGGDGYTF. CDR3 bases: TGTGCCAGCAGCCCCGCGGGGGGGGATGGCTACACCTTC.

The chain recombines TRBV27 with TRBJ1-5, with 7 nucleotides matching TRBD1. The V gene's germline CDR1 is MNHEY and CDR2 SMNVEV (reference sequence). This CDR3 region has 16 residues. Trimming cost V 6 bases and J 3 bases; bases outside gene matches: 11. Here the CDR3 reads CASRKQGNRLNQPQHF. The CDR3 nucleotides read TGTGCCAGCAGGAAACAGGGGAATCGCCTCAATCAGCCCCAGCATTTT.

The chain carries TRBV28 and TRBJ1-2, with D possibly being TRBD1 (6 bases). V was clipped by 2 bases and J by 2 bases, with 6 bases between them. The germline V gene encodes CDR1 MDHEN and CDR2 SYDVKM. CDR3 length: 13 residues. CDR3 region: CASSLGGNYGYTF. CDR3 sequence (DNA): TGTGCCAGCAGTTTAGGGGGCAACTATGGCTACACCTTC.

V gene TRBV13 combines with J gene TRBJ1-2; D not certain. V dropped 0 bases and J dropped 3 bases, with 14 bases sitting between them. Looked up from germline, CDR1 is PRHDT and CDR2 is FYEKMQ (reference sequence). The CDR3 is 16 amino acids. The CDR3 region has the DNA TGTGCCAGCAGCTTAGGTTCAGATGGTGGGCACTATGGCTACACCTTC. Its translation: CASSLGSDGGHYGYTF.